This record looks at one T cell receptor beta chain sequence and its context. CDR1 and CDR2 (germline): ENHRY, SYGVKD. Unmatched junction bases numbered 7, after V lost 3 bases and J lost 5 bases. The CDR3 loop spans 16 amino acids. The data are from a study of cytomegalovirus exposure and HLA in healthy donors. The PCR contained 60 Vbeta and 13 Jbeta primers. TCRdb keeps only in-frame clones here, not all; method: immunoSEQ multiplex PCR. Among fewer than 150,000 clones, approximately 74% were seen once, and the ten largest hold approximately 10%. The origin of this receptor is a woman aged 50 to 60 in good health and CMV-seropositive. V gene TRBV10-3 combines with J gene TRBJ2-2; the match to TRBD2 covers 9 bases. Sequencing was performed on PBMCs. This CDR3 is CAISDSSGAATGELFF. The CDR3 region has the DNA TGTGCCATCAGTGACTCTAGCGGGGCGGCGACCGGGGAGCTGTTTTTT.